This TCR beta chain derives from a study of shared clonotypes between healthy human individuals. Germline values: CDR1 ENHRY, CDR2 SYGVKD. This CDR3 has 15 amino acids. The split of CD4+ cells yielded CD45RA+ naive and CD45RA-negative memory subsets. Over several immunoSEQ plates, each subset's genomic DNA was distributed in even portions. The method was immunoSEQ multiplex PCR; TCRdb's version includes in-frame clones alone and lacks a portion of them. The data contain some 1,600,000 clones, about 98% of them singletons. Study-level findings and limits: Sharing across four donors was highest in naive CD4 (roughly 5%) and lowest in memory CD8 (about 0.4%). The small donor group covered limited genetic and exposure diversity.

In the case of this clone: Its antigen remains unidentified. At one end, the junction sequence differs from germline, possibly due to a read error.

This receptor was obtained from a man aged 25 to 40 in good health. The J gene is TRBJ2-7, the V gene TRBV10-3, with 7 bases matching TRBD2. Sequencing was performed on naive CD4+ T cells sorted from blood. Documented subset: CD45RA+ positively selected. The CDR3: CAVSAASSGIYEQYF. The CDR3 bases are TGTGCCGTCAGTGCTGCGTCTAGCGGAATCTACGAGCAGTACTTC.